Listed here are 25 T cell receptor beta chains from one sample, sequenced in a study of shared clonotypes between healthy human individuals. Libraries were prepared by immunoSEQ multiplex PCR; TCRdb keeps only in-frame clonotypes and omits some of them. The data contain 980,000 or so clones, approximately 80% of them singletons. Sequencing was done on a sample of memory CD4+ T cells sorted from blood. Described subset: CD45RA-negative fraction. Every receptor here comes from a man in his late teens or twenties in good health.

This chain links TRBV5-1 with TRBJ2-3; possibly TRBD1 for D (5 bases). Germline V gene data show CDR1 as SGHRS and CDR2 as YFSETQ. The CDR3 totals 13 residues. V was trimmed by 1 base and J by 4 bases, leaving 7 bases between them. The CDR3 DNA reads TGCGCCAGCAGCTTGACAGGTTCAGATACGCAGTATTTT. Protein sequence: CASSLTGSDTQYF.

The chain has TRBV5-4 and TRBJ1-1, with D unresolved. Trimming removed 5 bases from V and 1 base from J, with 9 bases in between. The CDR3 is 13 amino acids. CDR1 and CDR2 from the germline V gene are SGHNT and YYREEE (reference sequence). CDR3 sequence: CASSLGRNTEAFF. Here the CDR3 DNA reads TGTGCCAGCAGTTTAGGCAGGAACACTGAAGCTTTCTTT.

This clone occurred a few times. The same CDR3 is also encoded by other DNA sequences in this sample. The chain combines TRBV7-9 with TRBJ2-1; 12 bases line up with TRBD2. Looked up from germline, CDR1 is SEHNR and CDR2 is FQNEAQ (reference sequence). The CDR3 runs to 15 residues. With V trimmed by 5 bases and J by 4 bases, 3 bases remained unmatched. The DNA for the CDR3 is TGTGCCAGCAGCCAGACTAGCGGGGGATACAATGAGCAGTTCTTC. Translating gives CASSQTSGGYNEQFF.

This rearrangement joins TRBV11-2 to TRBJ1-5; D unresolved. CDR3 size: 15 residues. Germline values: CDR1 SGHAT, CDR2 FQNNGV. Trimming took off 5 bases at V and 3 bases at J, with 14 bases between the two ends. The CDR3 DNA follows: TGTGCCAGCAGCCTTTTTATGGGAAACAATCAGCCCCAGCATTTT. This translates into CASSLFMGNNQPQHF.

The V and J genes are TRBV5-5 and TRBJ2-7; 8 bases line up with TRBD1. This CDR3 region has 16 residues. With 3 bases clipped from V and 0 bases from J, the junction kept 8 bases outside the gene matches. Germline CDR1 SGHKS, CDR2 YYEKEE (reference sequence). CDR3 in DNA: TGTGCCAGCAGCTCCTTGGGACAGGCATTCTCCTACGAGCAGTACTTC. This codes for CASSSLGQAFSYEQYF.

The rearrangement uses TRBV7-2 and TRBJ2-7, with D perhaps matching TRBD2 (6 bases). Per the germline V gene, CDR1 is SGHTA and CDR2 is FQGNSA. This CDR3 is 16 amino acids long. Trimming took 7 bases from V and 0 from J, leaving 19 bases between them. The CDR3 sequence is CASTPTGRRDSYEQYF. The DNA for the CDR3 is TGTGCCAGCACCCCAACGGGGAGGAGGGACTCCTACGAGCAGTACTTC.

The CDR3, as DNA: TGTGCCAGCAGCGTAGTCCCCCGGGGCTCTGGAAACACCATATATTTT. It encodes CASSVVPRGSGNTIYF. This sequence joins TRBV9 and TRBJ1-3; D remains ambiguous. Germline CDR1 SGDLS, CDR2 YYNGEE. CDR3 length: 16 residues. The ends were cut back, 0 bases at V and 0 bases at J, with 10 bases in the middle. The full variable domain, with the rest looked up from reference TRBV9 and TRBJ1-3, is DSGVTQTPKHLITATGQRVTLRCSPRSGDLSVYWYQQSLDQGLQFLIQYYNGEERAKGNILERFSAQQFPDLHSELNLSSLELGDSALYFCASSVVPRGSGNTIYFGEGSWLTVV.

The gene calls are TRBV5-1 and TRBJ1-6; D perhaps matches TRBD1 (5 bases). Germline assignment: CDR1 SGHRS and CDR2 YFSETQ. The CDR3 contains 18 residues. Trimming removed 0 bases at V and 1 base at J, with 14 bases between. CDR3 nucleotides: TGCGCCAGCAGCTTGGCTCACCTAGGGGTATCCTATAATTCACCCCTCCACTTT. The encoded protein is CASSLAHLGVSYNSPLHF.

The J gene is TRBJ2-5, the V gene TRBV2; no clear D gene. The CDR3 sequence is 12 residues long. Germline CDR1 reads SNHLY; CDR2 reads FYNNEI. Trimming took off 4 bases at V and 10 bases at J, with 13 bases between the two ends. The CDR3 nucleotides are TGTGCCAGCAGTGGTCCCAGGCCTGACCAGTACTTC. Protein: CASSGPRPDQYF.

This clone has at least ten counts. V gene TRBV5-6 combines with J gene TRBJ2-2; D uncertain. CDR3 length: 17 residues. V dropped 5 bases and J dropped 0 bases, with 17 bases sitting between them. Germline V gene data show CDR1 as SGHDT and CDR2 as YYEEEE. This CDR3 is CASSLYGRRANTGELFF. The DNA for the CDR3 is TGTGCCAGCAGTCTATACGGCAGGAGAGCGAACACCGGGGAGCTGTTTTTT.

The chain combines TRBV30 with TRBJ2-5; perhaps D is TRBD1 or TRBD2 (5 bases each). The CDR3 is 12 amino acids. V dropped 6 bases and J dropped 4 bases, with 12 bases sitting between them. Looked up from germline, CDR1 is GTSNPN and CDR2 is SVGIG (reference sequence). CDR3 loop: CACTGTTETQYF. DNA of the CDR3: TGTGCCTGTACCGGGACGACAGAGACCCAGTACTTC. Full variable domain (outside the CDR3, taken from reference TRBV30 and TRBJ2-5): SQTIHQWPATLVQPVGSPLSLECTVEGTSNPNLYWYRQAAGRGLQLLFYSVGIGQISSEVPQNLSASRPQDRQFILSSKKLLLSDSGFYLCACTGTTETQYFGPGTRLLVL.

J is TRBJ1-1 and V is TRBV11-3; 8 positions match TRBD1. Trimming at V came to 3 bases and at J to 11 bases, leaving 8 bases not matched to a gene. In germline, CDR1 is SGHNT, CDR2 YENEEA. This CDR3 region has 13 residues. The CDR3 protein is CASSLGVQGEAFF. The DNA of the CDR3 is TGTGCCAGCAGCTTGGGGGTACAGGGGGAGGCTTTCTTT.

The rearrangement uses TRBV5-5 and TRBJ1-3; D perhaps matches TRBD1 (6 bases). CDR1 is SGHKS, CDR2 YYEKEE, per germline (reference sequence). Trimming shortened V by 4 bases and J by 2 bases, and 19 bases separated the two germline ends. This CDR3 has 17 amino acids. The CDR3: CASSAMATGVPGNTIYF. In nucleotides, the CDR3 is TGTGCCAGCAGCGCCATGGCGACAGGCGTCCCTGGAAACACCATATATTTT.

This CDR3 reads CAISDRLAGNRYEQYF. The CDR3 DNA follows: TGTGCCATCAGCGATAGACTAGCGGGGAACCGCTACGAGCAGTACTTC. The rearrangement uses TRBV10-3 and TRBJ2-7; 11 positions match TRBD2. Germline V lookup: CDR1 ENHRY, CDR2 SYGVKD. The junction had 10 bases not matched to a gene; V was cut back by 6 bases and J by 3 bases. This CDR3 has 16 amino acids.

The chain carries TRBV10-3 and TRBJ1-6, with 7 bases identical to TRBD1. This CDR3 has 14 residues. Germline V gene sequence: CDR1 ENHRY, CDR2 SYGVKD. Trimming at V came to 10 bases and at J to 5 bases, leaving 8 bases not matched to a gene. CDR3 sequence: CATNSGTDNSPLHF. CDR3 DNA: TGTGCCACAAACTCCGGGACAGATAATTCACCCCTCCACTTT.

The chain has TRBV6-5 and TRBJ2-3; the D gene is possibly TRBD1 (5 bases). This CDR3 spans 15 amino acids. Trimming removed 6 bases from V and 2 bases from J, with 15 bases in between. The germline V gene encodes CDR1 MNHEY and CDR2 SVGAGI. CDR3 region: CASSKDITSTDTQYF. As DNA, the CDR3 is TGTGCCAGCAGCAAGGACATTACATCCACAGATACGCAGTATTTT.

This rearrangement joins TRBV30 to TRBJ2-5; D is perhaps TRBD2 (8 bases). CDR3 size: 17 residues. CDR1 and CDR2 (germline): GTSNPN, SVGIG (reference sequence). V was clipped by 2 bases and J by 4 bases, with 23 bases between them. CDR3 bases: TGTGCCTGGAGTCCGGGAGGGGGCCTGTGGTATGGAGAGACCCAGTACTTC. This gives the protein CAWSPGGGLWYGETQYF.

The J gene is TRBJ1-1, the V gene TRBV30; 7 positions agree with TRBD1. CDR3 size: 13 residues. The junction had 5 bases not matched to a gene; V was cut back by 5 bases and J by 2 bases. From germline, CDR1 is GTSNPN and CDR2 SVGIG (reference sequence). CDR3 amino acids: CAWGTEVNTEAFF. CDR3 sequence (DNA): TGTGCCTGGGGGACAGAAGTAAACACTGAAGCTTTCTTT.

With respect to this clone: Other DNA sequences in this specimen translate into the identical CDR3. The chain uses TRBV5-1 and TRBJ1-2, with D hard to call. The CDR3 consists of 13 residues. Germline assignment: CDR1 SGHRS and CDR2 YFSETQ. V lost 5 bases to trimming and J lost 5 bases, with 13 bases between them. The CDR3 loop is CASSRGEGYGYTF. The DNA of the CDR3 is TGCGCCAGCAGTCGGGGTGAGGGTTATGGCTACACCTTC.

There are many counts of this clone. The CDR3 is CASSVSLGNEKLFF. The CDR3, as DNA: TGTGCCAGCAGCGTGAGTTTAGGGAATGAAAAACTGTTTTTT. The gene calls are TRBV11-2 and TRBJ1-4; no reliable D call. V lost 5 bases to trimming and J lost 5 bases, with 12 bases between them. Germline lookup yields CDR1 SGHAT and CDR2 FQNNGV. This CDR3 has 14 amino acids.

This sequence joins TRBV15 and TRBJ2-2; 7 bases are a match to TRBD2. V trimming: 8 bases; J trimming: 4 bases; junction bases outside the gene matches: 13. Per the germline V gene, CDR1 is LNHNV and CDR2 is YYDKDF (reference sequence). The CDR3 runs to 16 residues. In nucleotides, the CDR3 is TGTGCCACCTTTCCTAGGGCGGGAGTGGTCACCGGGGAGCTGTTTTTT. As protein: CATFPRAGVVTGELFF. Drawing the rest from reference TRBV15 and TRBJ2-2, the complete variable domain is DAMVIQNPRYQVTQFGKPVTLSCSQTLNHNVMYWYQQKSSQAPKLLFHYYDKDFNNEADTPDNFQSRRPNTSFCFLDIRSPGLGDTAMYLCATFPRAGVVTGELFFGEGSRLTVL.

The V and J genes are TRBV19 and TRBJ2-2; TRBD1 matches at 8 bases. The CDR3 contains 16 residues. V shed 2 bases and J 4 bases; nucleotides not matched to a gene: 6. Germline lookup yields CDR1 LNHDA and CDR2 SQIVND (reference sequence). As DNA, the CDR3 is TGTGCCAGTAGTATACAGGGGGCAATAGCCACCGGGGAGCTGTTTTTT. The encoded protein is CASSIQGAIATGELFF.

The V gene is TRBV27, the J gene TRBJ1-1; TRBD1 aligns across 7 bases. Trimming at V came to 4 bases and at J to 4 bases, leaving 12 bases not matched to a gene. The CDR3 covers 16 residues. The V gene's germline CDR1 is MNHEY and CDR2 SMNVEV (reference sequence). The CDR3 DNA is TGTGCCAGCAGTTCCTCAACGACAGGGTTCGCCACTGAAGCTTTCTTT. Protein sequence: CASSSSTTGFATEAFF.

J is TRBJ2-5 and V is TRBV7-9; 11 nucleotides align to TRBD2. In germline, CDR1 is SEHNR, CDR2 FQNEAQ (reference sequence). With V trimmed by 3 bases and J by 5 bases, 8 bases remained unmatched. CDR3 length equals 16 residues. CDR3: CASSFDSGGAAETQYF. CDR3 DNA sequence: TGTGCCAGCAGCTTCGATAGCGGGGGGGCCGCTGAGACCCAGTACTTC.

CDR3 loop: CAWSVRGLFQETQYF. CDR3 coding DNA: TGTGCCTGGAGTGTACGAGGGCTTTTCCAAGAGACCCAGTACTTC. The chain combines TRBV30 with TRBJ2-5; perhaps TRBD2 as D (5 bases). This CDR3 comprises 15 residues. V lost 0 bases to trimming and J lost 1 base, with 12 bases between them. In germline, CDR1 is GTSNPN, CDR2 SVGIG (reference sequence).